This T cell receptor beta chain was recovered during a study of blood T cell repertoires in COVID-19. Study context: Collection of acute and convalescent COVID-19 samples took place in the United States, Italy and Spain. PBMCs, B-cell-depleted T cells, or T cells provided the cDNA or gDNA that made up the material.

Per the study methods: Estimated nucleated cell counts came from reference gene primer amplification. Clones were read by immunoSEQ multiplex PCR, and TCRdb kept only the in-frame ones, dropping some. From that table come the V and J calls and clone size; the DNA was used to work out D and trimming. The sample contains tens of thousands of clones, about 86% of which appear only once. The CDR3 sequence is 13 residues long. In germline, CDR1 is LGHDT, CDR2 YNNKEL (reference sequence). Unmatched junction bases numbered 0, after V lost 1 base and J lost 4 bases. Sequenced input: peripheral blood. This receptor was taken from a woman aged 60-75 years with acute or convalescent COVID-19. The rearrangement uses TRBV3-1 (or the pseudogene TRBV3-2) and TRBJ2-5; 7 bases align to TRBD2. CDR3 amino acids: CASSQGGGETQYF. Here the CDR3 DNA reads TGTGCCAGCAGCCAAGGGGGGGGAGAGACCCAGTACTTC.